This is a list of T cell receptor beta chains from one sample in a study of T cell responses to AZD1222 COVID-19 vaccine. TCRdb's copy holds only in-frame clones and misses some; the assay was immunoSEQ multiplex PCR. The data show 130,000 to 150,000 clones, just under 95% seen once. Material: peripheral blood, obtained on day 0 of AZD1222 vaccination. These TCRs come from an adult in good health. CDR3s include the opening cysteine and the closing phenylalanine or tryptophan. Each record gives: D gene, V gene, clone size, J gene, CDR3 protein, CDR3 DNA. A D gene is named only where the DNA matches it firmly. The size of a clone is reported for some rows only, either as once, few or many, or as a class for expanded clones.

D gene: TRBD1
V gene: TRBV19
clone size: once
J gene: TRBJ1-5
CDR3 protein: CASSNSDREKSQPQHF
CDR3 DNA: TGTGCCAGTAGTAACTCGGACAGGGAAAAAAGTCAGCCCCAGCATTTT

D gene: NA
V gene: TRBV29-1
clone size: NA
J gene: TRBJ1-1
CDR3 protein: CSVVKWGAWMNTEAFF
CDR3 DNA: TGCAGCGTTGTAAAGTGGGGGGCATGGATGAACACTGAAGCTTTCTTT

D gene: TRBD1
V gene: TRBV15
clone size: NA
J gene: TRBJ1-1
CDR3 protein: CATSSRTGADGEAFF
CDR3 DNA: TGTGCCACCAGCTCACGGACAGGGGCCGACGGTGAAGCTTTCTTT

D gene: NA
V gene: TRBV2
clone size: once
J gene: TRBJ1-5
CDR3 protein: CASGQLTLSNQPQHF
CDR3 DNA: TGTGCCAGTGGACAGCTAACCCTTAGCAATCAGCCCCAGCATTTT

D gene: TRBD1
V gene: TRBV28
clone size: NA
J gene: TRBJ2-7
CDR3 protein: CASSPPGQGGSYEQYF
CDR3 DNA: TGTGCCAGCAGTCCCCCGGGACAGGGGGGCTCCTACGAGCAGTACTTC

D gene: NA
V gene: TRBV28
clone size: NA
J gene: TRBJ1-3
CDR3 protein: CASSLVWGSGNTIYF
CDR3 DNA: TGTGCCAGCAGTCTAGTCTGGGGCTCTGGAAACACCATATATTTT

D gene: NA
V gene: TRBV5-6
clone size: NA
J gene: TRBJ1-6
CDR3 protein: CASSLRRETPLHF
CDR3 DNA: TGTGCCAGCAGCTTGAGGAGGGAAACACCCCTCCACTTT

D gene: NA
V gene: TRBV5-1
clone size: NA
J gene: TRBJ1-4
CDR3 protein: CASSLAGTTNEKLFF
CDR3 DNA: TGCGCCAGCAGCTTGGCCGGAACAACTAATGAAAAACTGTTTTTT

D gene: NA
V gene: TRBV5-1
clone size: NA
J gene: TRBJ2-3
CDR3 protein: CASSARVGDTQYF
CDR3 DNA: TGCGCCAGCAGCGCGCGGGTAGGGGATACGCAGTATTTT

D gene: TRBD1
V gene: TRBV11-2
clone size: NA
J gene: TRBJ1-5
CDR3 protein: CASSLRQGGAQPQHF
CDR3 DNA: TGTGCCAGCAGCTTGCGCCAGGGGGGGGCCCAGCCCCAGCATTTT

D gene: NA
V gene: TRBV12-5
clone size: few
J gene: TRBJ2-2
CDR3 protein: CASGLVVGIENTGELFF
CDR3 DNA: TGTGCTAGTGGTTTGGTGGTAGGGATCGAAAACACCGGGGAGCTGTTTTTT

D gene: NA
V gene: TRBV30
clone size: NA
J gene: TRBJ1-2
CDR3 protein: CATHRGGPGGYTF
CDR3 DNA: TGTGCCACCCATAGGGGGGGTCCTGGTGGCTACACCTTC

D gene: NA
V gene: TRBV19
clone size: NA
J gene: TRBJ1-3
CDR3 protein: CASSISGGGLRGTIYF
CDR3 DNA: TGTGCCAGTAGTATAAGTGGCGGAGGATTACGGGGGACCATATATTTT

D gene: NA
V gene: TRBV2
clone size: NA
J gene: TRBJ2-3
CDR3 protein: CASTARRSTDTQYF
CDR3 DNA: TGTGCCAGCACAGCACGACGGTCCACAGATACGCAGTATTTT

D gene: NA
V gene: TRBV11-2
clone size: NA
J gene: TRBJ1-2
CDR3 protein: CASSSPRGFGGYTF
CDR3 DNA: TGTGCCAGCAGTTCCCCCCGAGGGTTCGGTGGCTACACCTTC

D gene: NA
V gene: TRBV6-5
clone size: NA
J gene: TRBJ1-3
CDR3 protein: CASRQAGGSGNTIYF
CDR3 DNA: TGTGCCAGCAGACAGGCGGGAGGCTCTGGAAACACCATATATTTT